This T cell receptor beta chain was profiled in a study of Ad26.COV2.S vaccination and SARS-CoV-2 variants. The J segment lost 2 bases and the V segment lost 3 bases, leaving 6 bases of the junction unmatched. CDR3 length equals 16 residues. Germline-derived CDR1 and CDR2 are SGHRS and YFSETQ. As to treatment: 15 to 20 received Ad26.COV2.S at low or high dose, single or two shots; several received placebo; per-sample allocation not given. It was on day 63 after the first vaccine or placebo injection that samples were taken. An adult of 18-55 years in Boston served as donor. Vaccination used an Ad26 vector expressing Wuhan-strain SARS-CoV-2 spike. Assay used: immunoSEQ multiplex PCR; TCRdb lists only in-frame clones, some missing. The sample holds roughly 680,000 clones, 89% seen once.

The chain carries TRBV5-1 and TRBJ2-7; TRBD2 matches at 12 bases. The sequencing used peripheral blood, collected in a trial of Ad26.COV2.S vaccine versus placebo. The TCR was taken from a person between 18 and 60 years old who received the Ad26.COV2.S COVID-19 vaccine or a placebo. CDR3 residues: CASSYRLAGDPYEQYF. The CDR3 region has the DNA TGCGCCAGCAGCTACCGACTAGCGGGGGATCCCTACGAGCAGTACTTC.